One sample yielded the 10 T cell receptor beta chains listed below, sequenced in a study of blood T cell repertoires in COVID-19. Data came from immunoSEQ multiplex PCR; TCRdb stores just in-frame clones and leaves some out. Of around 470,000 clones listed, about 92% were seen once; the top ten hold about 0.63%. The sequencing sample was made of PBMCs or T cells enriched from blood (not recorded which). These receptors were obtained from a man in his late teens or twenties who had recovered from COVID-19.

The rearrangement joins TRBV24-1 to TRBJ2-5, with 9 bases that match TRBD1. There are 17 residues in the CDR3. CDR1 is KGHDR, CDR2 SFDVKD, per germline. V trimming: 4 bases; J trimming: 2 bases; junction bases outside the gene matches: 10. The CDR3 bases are TGTGCCACCAGTGAAACCGGGACAGGGTGGGGGCAAGAGACCCAGTACTTC. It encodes CATSETGTGWGQETQYF.

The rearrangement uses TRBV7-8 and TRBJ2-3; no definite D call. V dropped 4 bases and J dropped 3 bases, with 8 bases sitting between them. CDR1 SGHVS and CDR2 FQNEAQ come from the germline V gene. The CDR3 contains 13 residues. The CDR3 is CASSSARTDTQYF. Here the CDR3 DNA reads TGTGCCAGCAGCTCTGCCAGGACAGATACGCAGTATTTT.

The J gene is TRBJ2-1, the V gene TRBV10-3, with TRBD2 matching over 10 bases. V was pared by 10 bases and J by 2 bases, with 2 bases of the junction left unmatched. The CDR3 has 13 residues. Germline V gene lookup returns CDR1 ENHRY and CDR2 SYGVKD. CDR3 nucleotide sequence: TGTGCCACAGGACTAGCGGCCTACAATGAGCAGTTCTTC. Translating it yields CATGLAAYNEQFF.

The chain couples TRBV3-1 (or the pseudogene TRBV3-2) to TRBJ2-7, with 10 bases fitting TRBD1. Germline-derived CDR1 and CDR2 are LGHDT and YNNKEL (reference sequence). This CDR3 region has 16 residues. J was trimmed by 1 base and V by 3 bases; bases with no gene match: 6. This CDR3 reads CASSQSDRGRSYEQYF. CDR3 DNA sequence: TGTGCCAGCAGCCAGAGTGACAGGGGGCGATCCTACGAGCAGTACTTC.

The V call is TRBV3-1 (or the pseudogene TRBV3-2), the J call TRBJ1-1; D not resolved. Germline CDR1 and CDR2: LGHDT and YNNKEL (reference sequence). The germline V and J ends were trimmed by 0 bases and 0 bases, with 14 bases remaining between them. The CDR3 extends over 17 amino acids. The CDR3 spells CASSQESTRLLNTEAFF. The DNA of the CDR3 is TGTGCCAGCAGCCAAGAAAGCACCCGCTTGTTGAACACTGAAGCTTTCTTT.

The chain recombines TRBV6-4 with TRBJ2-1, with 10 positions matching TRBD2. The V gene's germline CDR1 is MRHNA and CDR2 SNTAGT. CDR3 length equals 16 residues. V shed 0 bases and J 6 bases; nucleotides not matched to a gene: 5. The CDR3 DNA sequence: TGTGCCAGCAGTGACTCAGGGCTAGCGGGAGCCAATGAGCAGTTCTTC. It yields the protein CASSDSGLAGANEQFF.

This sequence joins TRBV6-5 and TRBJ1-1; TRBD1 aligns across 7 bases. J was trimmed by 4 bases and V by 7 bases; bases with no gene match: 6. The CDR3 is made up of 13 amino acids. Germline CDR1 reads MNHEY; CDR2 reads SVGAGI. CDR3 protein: CASTARTGTEAFF. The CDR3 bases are TGTGCCAGCACCGCCCGGACAGGCACTGAAGCTTTCTTT.

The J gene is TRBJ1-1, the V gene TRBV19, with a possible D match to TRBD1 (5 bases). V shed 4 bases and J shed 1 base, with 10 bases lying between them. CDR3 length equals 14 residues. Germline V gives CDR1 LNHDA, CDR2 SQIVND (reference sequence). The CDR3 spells CASSRGLQNTEAFF. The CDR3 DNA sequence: TGTGCCAGTAGTAGGGGACTCCAGAACACTGAAGCTTTCTTT.

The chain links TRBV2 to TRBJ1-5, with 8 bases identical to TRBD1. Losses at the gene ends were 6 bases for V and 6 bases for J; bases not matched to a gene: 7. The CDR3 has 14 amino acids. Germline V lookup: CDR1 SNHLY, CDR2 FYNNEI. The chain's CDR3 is CASSRQGSPQPQHF. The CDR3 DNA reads TGTGCCAGCAGCCGACAGGGGAGTCCTCAGCCCCAGCATTTT.

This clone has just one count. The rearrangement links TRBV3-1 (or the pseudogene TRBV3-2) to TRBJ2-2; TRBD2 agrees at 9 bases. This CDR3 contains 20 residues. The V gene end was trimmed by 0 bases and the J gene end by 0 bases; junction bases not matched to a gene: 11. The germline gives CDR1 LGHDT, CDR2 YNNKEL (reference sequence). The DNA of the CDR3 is TGTGCCAGCAGCCAAGATGGGTCTAGCGGGGAACCGACGAACACCGGGGAGCTGTTTTTT. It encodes CASSQDGSSGEPTNTGELFF.